The present entry profiles one T cell receptor (beta chain) with its context. This clone was detected only a few times. Its antigen remains unidentified. Base quality data are lacking; no much larger clone is found one base away. The CDR3 numbers 17 residues from cysteine through phenylalanine. CDR3 DNA only is kept here, 51 bases in frame from base 1. Unmatched junction bases come to 10, with V trimmed by 5 bases and J by 2 bases. CDR1 and CDR2, per the germline V gene (reference sequence), are SEHNR and FQNEAQ. The immunoSEQ Assay was the method used to sequence TCRbeta CDR3 regions. After extraction, genomic DNA underwent amplification by bias-controlled multiplex PCR, followed by high-throughput sequencing. On the authors' methods: To quantify the absolute abundance of every unique TCRbeta CDR3 region, sequences were collapsed and filtered. T cell fraction was estimated by normalizing TCRbeta template counts to usable DNA, which was measured by amplifying reference genes present in all nucleated cells. Repertoire TCRs were annotated as SARS-CoV-2-specific when V gene, CDR3 amino acid sequence and J gene were exactly matched to a known reactive TCR set. MIRA supplied the reference SARS-CoV-2 TCR set, which was filtered for enrichment in COVID-19-positive ImmuneCODE repertoires so that public or cross-reactive TCRs were removed. Using the MIRA antigens, annotated TCRs were further analysed by specific ORF or by position within an ORF. Breadth was defined as annotated unique rearrangements over total unique productive rearrangements; depth was the summed frequency of those rearrangements. Two-sided Wilcoxon rank-sum tests were applied when comparing TCR breadth between groups. Not all clones reach the TCRdb copy of this immuneACCESS table, which keeps in-frame sequences only. Checked studies attribute under half of the gap to unresolved V genes and leave the rest unexplained. That table furnishes V, J and clone size, whereas the DNA furnished D and trimming. This sample comprises over 400,000 clones, approximately 92% of them detected only once. The top ten clonotypes cover approximately 1.7% of the sample.

This entry belongs to a study of Ad26.COV2.S vaccination and SARS-CoV-2 variants (dated by TCRdb to the early 2020s). The study in broad terms: Donors in the vaccine arm were drawn from COV1001, a multicentre, randomized, double-blind, placebo-controlled phase I-IIa trial testing Ad26.COV2.S in healthy adults. Ad26.COV2.S was administered intramuscularly at 5 x 10^10 or 1 x 10^11 viral particles, either as a single shot or as two shots given 56 days apart. TCRbeta repertoire sequencing served as the tool for gauging how specific and how broad the SARS-CoV-2-reactive T cell receptors were following Ad26.COV2.S vaccination. The TCR-sequenced set comprised roughly 30 samples: approximately 20 Ad26.COV2.S vaccine recipients, 5 placebo recipients and 8 SARS-CoV-2 convalescent individuals. Participants in the trial were split at random into five groups of five each, receiving low-dose or high-dose Ad26.COV2.S once or twice, or else placebo on both occasions. Throughout the experiments and outcome assessment, investigators stayed blinded to trial group allocation. What the authors observed across the whole study: Substantial breadth of spike-specific CD8+ and CD4+ T cell responses was reported after vaccination. Non-spike TCR breadth was comparable between vaccine and placebo recipients, consistent with the vaccine containing only spike. The study lacked the statistical power to compare responses across vaccine doses or regimens. Spike-specific TCR breadth was higher in Ad26.COV2.S recipients than in placebo recipients (P = 0.0014). The authors noted that the TCR breadth and depth analyses may have underestimated total T cell responses.

The label giving this sample's treatment or condition can be read as: roughly 19 received Ad26.COV2.S at low or high dose, single or two shots; several received placebo; per-sample allocation not given. For vaccine and placebo recipients, repertoires were sequenced using samples collected on day 63 after the first injection. Between 29 July and 7 August 2020, Cohort 1b enrolled some 25 adults aged 18-55 years at one site in Boston, USA. As a vaccine, Ad26.COV2.S was a replication-incompetent adenovirus type 26 vector that expressed a prefusion-stabilized SARS-CoV-2 spike protein derived from the original Wuhan strain.

This TCR came from a person aged 18-65 years who received the Ad26.COV2.S COVID-19 vaccine or a placebo. Here the sequenced sample was peripheral blood, taken in a trial of Ad26.COV2.S vaccine versus placebo. This chain joins TRBV7-9 to TRBJ1-5; a stretch of 9 junction bases matches TRBD1. This receptor carries the CDR3 CASSLKGGDRGNQPQHF. The nucleotide sequence is TGTGCCAGCAGCCTTAAGGGAGGGGACAGGGGCAATCAGCCCCAGCATTTT.